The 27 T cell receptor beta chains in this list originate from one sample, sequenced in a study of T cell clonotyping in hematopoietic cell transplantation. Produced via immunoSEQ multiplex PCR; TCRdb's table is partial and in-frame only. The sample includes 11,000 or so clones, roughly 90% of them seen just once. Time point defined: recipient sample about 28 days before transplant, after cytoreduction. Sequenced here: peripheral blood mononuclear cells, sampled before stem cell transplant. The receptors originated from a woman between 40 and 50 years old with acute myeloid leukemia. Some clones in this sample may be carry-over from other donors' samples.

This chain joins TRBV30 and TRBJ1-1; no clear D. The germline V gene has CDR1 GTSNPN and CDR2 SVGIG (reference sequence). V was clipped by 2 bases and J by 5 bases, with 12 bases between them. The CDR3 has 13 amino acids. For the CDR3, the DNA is TGTGCCTGGAGTTGGGCGATTAGGACTGAAGCTTTCTTT. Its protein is CAWSWAIRTEAFF.

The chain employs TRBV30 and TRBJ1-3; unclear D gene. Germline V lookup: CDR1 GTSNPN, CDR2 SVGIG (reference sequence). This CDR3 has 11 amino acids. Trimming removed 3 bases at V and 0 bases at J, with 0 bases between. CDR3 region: CAWSSGNTIYF. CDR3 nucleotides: TGTGCCTGGAGCTCTGGAAACACCATATATTTT.

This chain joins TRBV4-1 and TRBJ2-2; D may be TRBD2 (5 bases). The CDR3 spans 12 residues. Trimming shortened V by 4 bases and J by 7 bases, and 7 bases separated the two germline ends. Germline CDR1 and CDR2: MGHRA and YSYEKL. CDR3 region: CASSPAGGELFF. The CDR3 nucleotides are TGCGCCAGCAGCCCTGCGGGCGGGGAGCTGTTTTTT.

The CDR3 bases are TGTGCCAGCAGCCCCCCCGGGACTAGCTCTAGTGAGCAGTTCTTC. This encodes CASSPPGTSSSEQFF. The gene calls are TRBV7-2 and TRBJ2-1; 9 nucleotides agree with TRBD2. V was pared by 5 bases and J by 9 bases, with 11 bases of the junction left unmatched. The CDR3 consists of 15 residues. CDR1 is SGHTA and CDR2 is FQGNSA in the germline V gene.

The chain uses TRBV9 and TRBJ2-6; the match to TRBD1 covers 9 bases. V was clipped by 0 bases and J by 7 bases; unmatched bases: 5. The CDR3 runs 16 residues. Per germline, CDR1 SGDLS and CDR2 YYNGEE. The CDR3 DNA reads TGTGCCAGCAGCGTAGGTGGGGGACAGGGAGCCAACGTCCTGACTTTC. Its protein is CASSVGGGQGANVLTF.

CDR3 bases: TGTGCCAGTAGTATGCTGCCAGGGGTCCAAGCCAAAAACATTCAGTACTTC. This translates into CASSMLPGVQAKNIQYF. The rearrangement links TRBV19 to TRBJ2-4; tentative D call: TRBD1 (6 bases). Looked up from germline, CDR1 is LNHDA and CDR2 is SQIVND (reference sequence). V lost 3 bases, J lost 0 bases, and 15 bases lay in between. The CDR3 is 17 residues long.

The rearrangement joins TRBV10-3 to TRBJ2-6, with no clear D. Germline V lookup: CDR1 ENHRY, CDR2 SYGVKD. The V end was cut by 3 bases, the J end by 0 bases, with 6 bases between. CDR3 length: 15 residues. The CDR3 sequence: CAISETDSGANVLTF. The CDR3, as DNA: TGTGCCATCAGTGAAACGGACTCTGGGGCCAACGTCCTGACTTTC.

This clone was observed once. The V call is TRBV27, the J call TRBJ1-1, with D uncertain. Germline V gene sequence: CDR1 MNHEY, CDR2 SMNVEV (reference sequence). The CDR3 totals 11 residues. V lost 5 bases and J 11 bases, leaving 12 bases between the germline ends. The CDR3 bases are TGTGCCAGCAGTAATTTCATGGGGGCTTTCTTT. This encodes CASSNFMGAFF.

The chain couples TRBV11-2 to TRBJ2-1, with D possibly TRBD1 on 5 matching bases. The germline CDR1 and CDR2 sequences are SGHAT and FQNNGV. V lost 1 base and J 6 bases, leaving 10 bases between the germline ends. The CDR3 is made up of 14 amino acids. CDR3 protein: CASSLVSGLNEQFF. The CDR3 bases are TGTGCCAGCAGCTTAGTTTCAGGGCTCAATGAGCAGTTCTTC.

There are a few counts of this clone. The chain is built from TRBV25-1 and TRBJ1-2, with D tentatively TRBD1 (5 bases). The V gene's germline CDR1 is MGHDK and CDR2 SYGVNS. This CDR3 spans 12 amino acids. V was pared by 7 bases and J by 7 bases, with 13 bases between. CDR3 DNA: TGTGCCAGCAACCGGGGCCTTCTTGGCTACACCTTC. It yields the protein CASNRGLLGYTF.

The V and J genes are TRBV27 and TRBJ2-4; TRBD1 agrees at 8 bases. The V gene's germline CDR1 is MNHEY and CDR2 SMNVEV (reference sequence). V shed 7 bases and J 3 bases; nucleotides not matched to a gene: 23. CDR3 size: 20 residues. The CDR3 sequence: CASILSIRDRHSYNKNIQYF. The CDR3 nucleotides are TGTGCCAGCATCCTATCAATCCGGGACAGGCATTCCTATAACAAAAACATTCAGTACTTC.

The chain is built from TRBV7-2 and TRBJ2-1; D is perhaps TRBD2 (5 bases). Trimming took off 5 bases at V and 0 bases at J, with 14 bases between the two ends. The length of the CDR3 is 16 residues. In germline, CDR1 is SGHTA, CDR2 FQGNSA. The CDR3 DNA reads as TGTGCCAGCAGCCCCCAGGTAGGGAGCTCCTACAATGAGCAGTTCTTC. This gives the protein CASSPQVGSSYNEQFF.

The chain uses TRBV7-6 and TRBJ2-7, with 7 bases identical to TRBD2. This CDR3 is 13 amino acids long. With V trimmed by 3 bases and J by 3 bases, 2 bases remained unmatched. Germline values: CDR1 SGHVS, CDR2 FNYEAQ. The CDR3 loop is CASSFRGSYEQYF. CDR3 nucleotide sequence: TGTGCCAGCAGCTTTCGCGGGAGCTACGAGCAGTACTTC.

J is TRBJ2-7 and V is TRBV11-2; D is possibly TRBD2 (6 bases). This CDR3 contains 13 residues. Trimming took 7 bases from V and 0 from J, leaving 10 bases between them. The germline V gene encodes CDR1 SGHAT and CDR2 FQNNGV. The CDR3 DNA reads TGTGCCAGCACTAGCGCGAGCTCCTACGAGCAGTACTTC. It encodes CASTSASSYEQYF.

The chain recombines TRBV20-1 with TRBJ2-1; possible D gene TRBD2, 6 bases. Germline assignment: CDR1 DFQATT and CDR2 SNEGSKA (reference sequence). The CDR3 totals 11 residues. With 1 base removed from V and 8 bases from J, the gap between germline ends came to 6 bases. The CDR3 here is CSARVADEQFF. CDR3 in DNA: TGCAGTGCTAGAGTAGCGGATGAGCAGTTCTTC.

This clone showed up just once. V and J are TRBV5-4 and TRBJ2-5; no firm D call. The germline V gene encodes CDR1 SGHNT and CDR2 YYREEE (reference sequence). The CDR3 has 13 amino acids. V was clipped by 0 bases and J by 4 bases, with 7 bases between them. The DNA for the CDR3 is TGTGCCAGCAGCTTGGGGCCCGTAGAGACCCAGTACTTC. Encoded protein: CASSLGPVETQYF.

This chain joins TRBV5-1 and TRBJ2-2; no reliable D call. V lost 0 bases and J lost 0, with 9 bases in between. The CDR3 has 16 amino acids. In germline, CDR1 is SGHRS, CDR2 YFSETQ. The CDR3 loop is CASSLDGRPNTGELFF. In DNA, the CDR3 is TGCGCCAGCAGCTTGGATGGCAGACCGAACACCGGGGAGCTGTTTTTT.

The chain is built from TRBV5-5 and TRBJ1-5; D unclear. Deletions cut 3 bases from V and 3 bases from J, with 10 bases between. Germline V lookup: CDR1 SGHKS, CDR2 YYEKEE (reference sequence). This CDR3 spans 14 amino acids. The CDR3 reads CASSYDQNNQPQHF. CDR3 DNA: TGTGCCAGCAGCTATGACCAGAACAATCAGCCCCAGCATTTT.

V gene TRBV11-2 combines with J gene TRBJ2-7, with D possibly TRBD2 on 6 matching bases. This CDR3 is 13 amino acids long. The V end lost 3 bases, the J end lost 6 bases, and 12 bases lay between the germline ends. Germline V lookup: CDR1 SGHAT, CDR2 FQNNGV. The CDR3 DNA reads TGTGCCAGCAGCTTCAGCGGGTCCCCCGAGCAGTACTTC. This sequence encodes CASSFSGSPEQYF. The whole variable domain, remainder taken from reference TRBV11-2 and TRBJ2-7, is EAGVAQSPRYKIIEKRQSVAFWCNPISGHATLYWYQQILGQGPKLLIQFQNNGVVDDSQLPKDRFSAERLKGVDSTLKIQPAKLEDSAVYLCASSFSGSPEQYFGPGTRLTVT.

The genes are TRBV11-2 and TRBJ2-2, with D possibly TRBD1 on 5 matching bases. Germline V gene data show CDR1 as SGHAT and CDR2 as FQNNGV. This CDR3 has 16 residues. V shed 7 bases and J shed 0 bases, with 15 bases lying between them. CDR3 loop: CASIKLGLSNTGELFF. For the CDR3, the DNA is TGTGCCAGCATCAAATTGGGGCTCTCGAACACCGGGGAGCTGTTTTTT.

The CDR3 DNA follows: TGCAGCGCTGACGGACCCTCCCCATATGGCTACACCTTC. It specifies CSADGPSPYGYTF. The chain is built from TRBV29-1 and TRBJ1-2; D not certain. Trimming took 7 bases from V and 5 from J, leaving 17 bases between them. Germline CDR1 is SQVTM and CDR2 is ANQGSEA. The CDR3 loop spans 13 amino acids.

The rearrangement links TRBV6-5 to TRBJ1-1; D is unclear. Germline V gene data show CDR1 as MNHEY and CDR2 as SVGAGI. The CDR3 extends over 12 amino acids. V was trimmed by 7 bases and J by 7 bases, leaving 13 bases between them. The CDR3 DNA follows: TGTGCCAGCATTAGTTGGCAGCATGAAGCTTTCTTT. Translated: CASISWQHEAFF.

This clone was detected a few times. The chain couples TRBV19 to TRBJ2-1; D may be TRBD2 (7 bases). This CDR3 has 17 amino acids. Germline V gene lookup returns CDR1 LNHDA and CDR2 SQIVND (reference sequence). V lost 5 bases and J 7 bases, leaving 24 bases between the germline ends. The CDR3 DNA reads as TGTGCCAGTAGTTCTCCCAAAGGGGGGCGGGGGATGAATGAGCAGTTCTTC. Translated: CASSSPKGGRGMNEQFF.

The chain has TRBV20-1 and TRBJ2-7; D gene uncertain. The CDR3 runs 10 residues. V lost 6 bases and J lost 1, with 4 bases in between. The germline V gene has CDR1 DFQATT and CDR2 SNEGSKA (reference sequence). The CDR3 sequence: CSAQSYEQYF. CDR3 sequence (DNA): TGCAGTGCCCAATCCTACGAGCAGTACTTC.

In nucleotides, the CDR3 is TGTGCCAGCAGCGTAGGAGAGACAGAAGCTTTCTTT. Its protein is CASSVGETEAFF. The genes are TRBV9 and TRBJ1-1, with D unresolved. The ends were cut back, 0 bases at V and 8 bases at J, with 8 bases in the middle. Germline loops: CDR1 SGDLS, CDR2 YYNGEE. This CDR3 comprises 12 residues.

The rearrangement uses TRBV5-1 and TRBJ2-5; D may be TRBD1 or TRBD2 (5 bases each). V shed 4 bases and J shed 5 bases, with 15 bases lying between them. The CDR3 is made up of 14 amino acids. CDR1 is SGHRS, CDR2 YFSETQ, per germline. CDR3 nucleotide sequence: TGCGCCAGCAGCCCCTGGGGCAGGGAGGAGACCCAGTACTTC. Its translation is CASSPWGREETQYF.

This chain's CDR3 is CASSIAHNEQFF. CDR3 coding DNA: TGTGCCAGTAGTATAGCCCACAATGAGCAGTTCTTC. The rearrangement joins TRBV19 to TRBJ2-1; D remains unclear. Germline V gives CDR1 LNHDA, CDR2 SQIVND (reference sequence). The CDR3 extends over 12 amino acids. The V gene lost 1 base and the J gene lost 5 bases, with 3 bases spanning the gap.